This entry features one T cell receptor beta chain sequence. What it binds is unknown. The V end was cut by 1 base, the J end by 8 bases, with 11 bases between. CDR1 is LGHDT and CDR2 is YNNKEL in the germline V gene (reference sequence). This CDR3 region has 13 residues. This record belongs to a study of T cell responses to AZD1222 COVID-19 vaccine. Findings of the study overall: Unmutated variant regions reportedly attract nearly half of all spike-specific TCRs. Dominant at 160-218 and 743-854, vaccine-associated CD4 TCRs also spanned spike.

Here immunoSEQ multiplex PCR was the method, and the copy in TCRdb shows in-frame clones only, minus some. The sample consists of approximately 190,000 clones, around 92% of them appearing once. This specimen consisted of peripheral blood, obtained on day 0 of AZD1222 vaccination. The J gene is TRBJ1-2, the V gene TRBV3-1 (or the pseudogene TRBV3-2); D unresolved. The origin of this receptor is an adult in good health. The CDR3 loop reads CASSQGPVGGYTF. CDR3 in DNA: TGTGCCAGCAGCCAAGGGCCCGTGGGGGGCTACACCTTC.